These 16 T cell receptor beta chains were sequenced from one sample in a study of blood T cell repertoires in COVID-19. Sequenced by immunoSEQ multiplex PCR; TCRdb stores in-frame clones only, minus some. The data hold about 280,000 clones, with more than 75% observed a single time. Sequences were obtained from PBMCs or T cells enriched from blood (not recorded which). These receptors were collected from a woman between 55 and 75 years old in a cohort exposed to, infected with or recovered from COVID-19 (not recorded which).

V is TRBV19 and J is TRBJ2-3; perhaps TRBD2 as D (5 bases). The CDR3 spans 15 residues. Germline assignment: CDR1 LNHDA and CDR2 SQIVND (reference sequence). Trimming took off 10 bases at V and 2 bases at J, with 19 bases between the two ends. The CDR3 region has the DNA TGTGCCACCTCTAAGCCGACGGGATCCACAGATACGCAGTATTTT. It codes for CATSKPTGSTDTQYF.

Ten or more counts support this clone. This rearrangement joins TRBV4-3 to TRBJ2-3; D possibly corresponds to TRBD2 (6 bases). Trimming shortened V by 1 base and J by 6 bases, and 11 bases separated the two germline ends. CDR3 length equals 14 residues. Germline V gives CDR1 LGHNA, CDR2 YSLEER. CDR3 sequence reads: CASSQGGLADTQYF. Written as DNA, the CDR3 is TGCGCCAGCAGCCAAGGGGGTCTAGCGGATACGCAGTATTTT.

J is TRBJ2-1 and V is TRBV15; TRBD1 matches 8 bases. The CDR3 runs 18 residues. V dropped 0 bases and J dropped 7; count of bases not matched to a gene: 14. The V gene's germline CDR1 is LNHNV and CDR2 YYDKDF (reference sequence). CDR3 in amino acids: CATSRDSIRGQARNEQFF. The CDR3 DNA is TGTGCCACCAGCAGAGATAGTATTAGGGGACAGGCGAGGAATGAGCAGTTCTTC.

This sequence joins TRBV6-6 and TRBJ1-6, with 10 bases identical to TRBD1. The CDR3 extends over 14 amino acids. Trimming cost V 6 bases and J 8 bases; bases outside gene matches: 4. Germline CDR1 MNHNY, CDR2 SVGAGI (reference sequence). CDR3 nucleotides: TGTGCCAGCAGCCCGACAGGGGGCGATTCACCCCTCCACTTT. It encodes CASSPTGGDSPLHF.

The chain is built from TRBV19 and TRBJ1-4, with TRBD1 matching 8 bases. The V and J ends lost 5 bases and 7 bases, in that order; junction bases with no gene match: 3. The CDR3 is 13 amino acids. CDR1 is LNHDA, CDR2 SQIVND, per germline (reference sequence). The CDR3 region has the DNA TGTGCCAGTAGTCAGGGGGCCGGTGAAAAACTGTTTTTT. Encoded protein: CASSQGAGEKLFF.

The chain employs TRBV7-9 and TRBJ1-1; D gene ambiguous. The CDR3 runs to 16 residues. Germline CDR1 SEHNR, CDR2 FQNEAQ (reference sequence). The V and J ends lost 0 bases and 3 bases respectively, with 14 bases between them. The CDR3 DNA follows: TGTGCCAGCAGCTTAGCTCGTCGAGGGAGGGACACTGAAGCTTTCTTT. This sequence encodes CASSLARRGRDTEAFF.

This clone was counted only a few times. The chain carries TRBV7-9 and TRBJ1-4; 7 bases align to TRBD1. Per germline, CDR1 SEHNR and CDR2 FQNEAQ (reference sequence). J was trimmed by 5 bases and V by 1 base; bases with no gene match: 4. This CDR3 has 15 residues. The CDR3 sequence is CASSLGGTENEKLFF. The DNA of the CDR3 is TGTGCCAGCAGCTTAGGTGGGACAGAGAATGAAAAACTGTTTTTT. Using reference TRBV7-9 and TRBJ1-4 for the parts outside the CDR3, the full variable domain is DTGVSQNPRHKITKRGQNVTFRCDPISEHNRLYWYRQTLGQGPEFLTYFQNEAQLEKSRLLSDRFSAERPKGSFSTLEIQRTEQGDSAMYLCASSLGGTENEKLFFGSGTQLSVL.

This clone appeared once. This sequence joins TRBV7-3 and TRBJ1-2; TRBD1 matches at 7 bases. CDR3 size: 13 residues. V trimming: 4 bases; J trimming: 8 bases; junction bases outside the gene matches: 7. Germline loops: CDR1 SGHTA, CDR2 FQGTGA. CDR3 region: CASSSVTGVGYTF. CDR3 DNA sequence: TGTGCCAGCAGCTCCGTAACAGGGGTCGGCTACACCTTC.

This sequence joins TRBV3-1 (or the pseudogene TRBV3-2) and TRBJ1-2; 7 nucleotides agree with TRBD1. With V trimmed by 5 bases and J by 8 bases, 11 bases remained unmatched. This CDR3 contains 14 residues. The germline CDR1 and CDR2 sequences are LGHDT and YNNKEL (reference sequence). The DNA of the CDR3 is TGTGCCAGCAGCGACTATGACAGGGCGAGGGGCTACACCTTC. Encoded protein: CASSDYDRARGYTF.

Notes on this clone: Other nucleotide sequences from this sample produce the same CDR3. The chain uses TRBV28 and TRBJ2-7; 9 nucleotides align to TRBD1. With V trimmed by 3 bases and J by 3 bases, 3 bases remained unmatched. CDR1 and CDR2 (germline): MDHEN, SYDVKM. The CDR3 is made up of 14 amino acids. CDR3 in amino acids: CASSFPGQGYEQYF. DNA for the CDR3: TGTGCCAGCAGTTTTCCGGGACAGGGCTACGAGCAGTACTTC.

The rearrangement links TRBV19 to TRBJ1-5; D is ambiguous. V was trimmed by 3 bases and J by 5 bases, leaving 14 bases between them. CDR1 is LNHDA, CDR2 SQIVND, per germline (reference sequence). This CDR3 comprises 15 residues. This chain's CDR3 is CASSILERWDQPQHF. In DNA, the CDR3 is TGTGCCAGTAGTATCTTAGAGAGGTGGGATCAGCCCCAGCATTTT.

This clone was observed a single time. The chain uses TRBV4-2 and TRBJ1-2; 9 bases map to TRBD1. Trimming removed 0 bases from V and 5 bases from J; junction bases left unmatched: 1. This CDR3 region has 14 residues. The germline V gene encodes CDR1 LGHNA and CDR2 YNFKEQ. The CDR3 sequence is CASSQDGTGYGYTF. The CDR3 DNA reads TGTGCCAGCAGCCAAGATGGGACAGGGTATGGCTACACCTTC.

The rearrangement links TRBV6-5 to TRBJ1-1, with D possibly matching TRBD1 (5 bases). CDR1 is MNHEY, CDR2 SVGAGI, per germline. The V end lost 6 bases, the J end lost 0 bases, and 14 bases lay between the germline ends. The CDR3 sequence is 15 residues long. In nucleotides, the CDR3 is TGTGCCAGCAGCCTGGGGCTGCCTATGAACACTGAAGCTTTCTTT. Its translation is CASSLGLPMNTEAFF.

The rearrangement links TRBV2 to TRBJ1-5; D might be TRBD1 (6 bases). Trimming took off 6 bases at V and 1 base at J, with 16 bases between the two ends. The germline CDR1 and CDR2 sequences are SNHLY and FYNNEI. The CDR3 has 16 amino acids. The CDR3 coding sequence is TGTGCCAGCAGAGGTACAGGGTTGGCGAGCAATCAGCCCCAGCATTTT. Protein: CASRGTGLASNQPQHF.

The chain joins TRBV7-9 to TRBJ1-6; the match to TRBD1 covers 7 bases. The CDR3 runs 14 residues. V gave up 8 bases and J gave up 8 bases; unmatched junction bases: 9. The germline gives CDR1 SEHNR, CDR2 FQNEAQ (reference sequence). CDR3 in amino acids: CASGPTGLDSPLHF. CDR3 bases: TGTGCCAGCGGCCCGACAGGGTTAGATTCACCCCTCCACTTT.

The rearrangement joins TRBV2 to TRBJ1-5, with 8 bases lining up with TRBD1. Germline-derived CDR1 and CDR2 are SNHLY and FYNNEI. The CDR3 totals 14 residues. The V segment lost 6 bases and the J segment 7 bases; nucleotides outside the gene matches: 8. The CDR3 nucleotides are TGTGCCAGCAGCATAACAGGGGGTGGACAGCCCCAGCATTTT. Encoded protein: CASSITGGGQPQHF.